This TCR beta chain was recorded in a study of cytotoxic CD8 clonotypes in ibrutinib-treated CLL. Background on the study: Patient counts were around 12 relapsed/refractory, under 16 treatment-naive and 17 to 18 IGHV unmutated. Samples averaged approximately 260,000 productive templates and approximately 100,000 productive rearrangements. Study-level results: Timing of sampling differed between sustained-remission and progressing patients. Clonality (at baseline) was higher than in age-matched healthy donors and tracked circulating CD8+ T-cell counts.

Sequencing was performed with immunoSEQ multiplex PCR; in TCRdb, only in-frame clones are kept and a portion is missing. The sample records 250,000 to 350,000 clones, 76% being singletons. With regard to this clone: Its specificity is unknown.

The germline V gene has CDR1 SGHVS and CDR2 FQNEAQ. The germline V and J ends were trimmed by 1 base and 6 bases, with 9 bases remaining between them. This CDR3 has 14 amino acids. The TCR comes from a human donor with chronic lymphocytic leukemia. J is TRBJ2-2 and V is TRBV7-8, with TRBD2 as a possible D gene (6 bases). This specimen consisted of PBMCs, obtained at disease progression, from a patient treated with ibrutinib. In nucleotides, the CDR3 is TGTGCCAGCAGCTTAGGCGGGACGGCCGGGGAGCTGTTTTTT. Residues: CASSLGGTAGELFF.